These T cell receptor beta chains were read from a single sample in a study of T cell changes during pregnancy in multiple sclerosis. The assay was immunoSEQ multiplex PCR, and TCRdb's table has in-frame clones only and misses some. This sample has roughly 50,000 clones; 85% to 95% occur once, and the top ten carry 0.25%. Sequencing used CD4+ T cells from peripheral blood mononuclear cells, obtained in the third trimester of pregnancy. The receptors originated from a female donor with multiple sclerosis, enrolled in a pregnancy study. Both conserved end residues are part of each CDR3. D genes are given only for firm matches. Rows may omit the clone size; those that give it use once, few, many or a size class.

j_call,v_call,d_call,clone_size,cdr3_nt,cdr3_aa
TRBJ2-1,TRBV18,TRBD2,-,TGTGCCAGCTCACCAACTAGCGGGAGGGACTCCTACAATGAGCAGTTCTTC,CASSPTSGRDSYNEQFF
TRBJ2-3,TRBV5-1,TRBD2,-,TGCGCCAGCAGCTGGCAAGCGGGAGGGCCAGATACGCAGTATTTT,CASSWQAGGPDTQYF
TRBJ2-2,TRBV9,TRBD2,-,TGTGCCAGCAGCGTAGACGGGAGGGCCGCCGGGGAGCTGTTTTTT,CASSVDGRAAGELFF
TRBJ2-1,TRBV6-1,-,-,TGTGCCAGCAGTGTGCCAGACAGCTACAATGAGCAGTTCTTC,CASSVPDSYNEQFF
TRBJ2-6,TRBV27,-,-,TGTGCCAGCAGTCCACTCCGTGCCTCTGGGGCCAACGTCCTGACTTTC,CASSPLRASGANVLTF
TRBJ2-4,TRBV27,TRBD1,once,TGTGCCAGCAGTTCGACAGGGGGAACCAAAAACATTCAGTACTTC,CASSSTGGTKNIQYF
TRBJ2-5,TRBV7-2,TRBD2,-,TGTGCCAGCAGCTCCGAAGCACTAGCGGGGGTAGAGACCCAGTACTTC,CASSSEALAGVETQYF
TRBJ2-5,TRBV18,TRBD1,-,TGTGCCAGCTCAGCGGGACAGGGGGAAGAGACCCAGTACTTC,CASSAGQGEETQYF
TRBJ1-1,TRBV6-1,TRBD1,-,TGTGCCAGCAGTGACCAGACAGGGGGCACTGAAGCTTTCTTT,CASSDQTGGTEAFF
TRBJ1-1,TRBV11-2,-,-,TGTGCCAGCAGCTTACGTATGAACACTGAAGCTTTCTTT,CASSLRMNTEAFF
TRBJ2-1,TRBV28,TRBD2,once,TGTGCCAGCAGTTTATCACCTAGCGGGAGGGCGATATTATCCTACAATGAGCAGTTCTTC,CASSLSPSGRAILSYNEQFF